This section outlines one T cell receptor beta chain sequence together with its context. As yet, its antigen is unknown. Vbeta (60) and Jbeta (13) primers were used in the PCR. This table comes from immunoSEQ multiplex PCR, and its TCRdb copy is limited to in-frame clones, with some not included. The sample has about 100,000 clones; approximately 80% are singletons. The CDR3 length is 20 residues. This entry is derived from a study of cytomegalovirus exposure and HLA in healthy donors. Overall study findings and caveats: With further analysis later on, most CMV-associated TCR beta chains appeared HLA-restricted.

V and J are TRBV21-1 and TRBJ2-5; the table's D gene call, TRBD2, was not cross checked with the DNA. TRBV21-1 is recorded as a pseudogene. The specimen sequenced was PBMCs. This clonotype was sampled from a woman aged 60-75 years in good health and CMV-seronegative. The CDR3 nucleotides are TGTGCCAGCAGCAAACCCCGCCAGGGACTAGCGGAACCCAAACAAGAGACCCAGTACTTC. Translation: CASSKPRQGLAEPKQETQYF.